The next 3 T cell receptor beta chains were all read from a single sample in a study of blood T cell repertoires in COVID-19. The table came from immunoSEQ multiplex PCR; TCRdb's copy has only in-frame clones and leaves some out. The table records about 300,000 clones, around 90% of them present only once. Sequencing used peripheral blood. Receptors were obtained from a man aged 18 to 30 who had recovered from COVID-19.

CDR3 residues: CASSSPRTVSYEQYF. CDR3 in DNA: TGTGCCAGCAGTTCCCCTAGGACAGTTTCCTACGAGCAGTACTTC. The rearrangement uses TRBV6-6 and TRBJ2-7; D possibly corresponds to TRBD1 (6 bases). There are 15 residues in the CDR3. The germline gives CDR1 MNHNY, CDR2 SVGAGI (reference sequence). Trimming removed 4 bases from V and 1 base from J, with 14 bases in between.

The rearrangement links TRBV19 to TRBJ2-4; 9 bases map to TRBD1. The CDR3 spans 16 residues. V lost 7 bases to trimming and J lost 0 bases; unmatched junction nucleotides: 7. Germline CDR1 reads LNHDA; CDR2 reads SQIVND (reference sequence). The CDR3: CASTMGQGRAKNIQYF. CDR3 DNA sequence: TGTGCCAGTACTATGGGACAGGGAAGAGCCAAAAACATTCAGTACTTC.

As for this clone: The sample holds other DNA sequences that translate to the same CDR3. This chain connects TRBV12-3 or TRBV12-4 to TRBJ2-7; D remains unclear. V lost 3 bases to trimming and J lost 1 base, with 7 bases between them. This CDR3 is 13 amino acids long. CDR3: CASSFRVSYEQYF. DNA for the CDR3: TGTGCCAGCAGTTTTCGGGTATCCTACGAGCAGTACTTC.